This T cell receptor beta chain originates from a study of T-cell memory formation after mild COVID-19. V was clipped by 3 bases and J by 4 bases, with 18 bases between them. This CDR3 comprises 16 residues. CDR1 KGHSH and CDR2 LQKENI come from the germline V gene. Employing constant-segment primers, 5'RACE generated TCR alpha and TCR beta cDNA libraries bearing sample barcodes and UMIs. TCRdb redid the calling of the 5' RACE reads with MiXCR, one entry per CDR3 protein. Among just over 350,000 distinct CDR3 sequences, roughly an eighth were seen once, and the ten largest hold 22%. A remark on this clonotype: Its antigen is still unknown.

Regarding the study as a whole: Day 15 to 85 contracting clones showed balanced CD4/CD8; later expanders leaned CD4+. The main location of contracting CD4+ clones was CM and EM, and that of contracting CD8+ clones was EMRA. Pre-infection memory showed some responding clones, and this suggested that cross-reactive memory joined.

Sequencing input: PBMCs or a T cell subset sorted from them (not recorded which). The origin of this receptor is a man in his late teens or twenties who had mild COVID-19 (a few samples of this study predate the infection). Cell type and time point are not known. The chain recombines TRBV18 with TRBJ1-1; possibly TRBD1 for D (6 bases). The CDR3 here is CASSPSPQGFGTEAFF. For the CDR3, the DNA is TGTGCCAGCTCACCGAGCCCACAGGGCTTCGGCACTGAAGCTTTCTTT.